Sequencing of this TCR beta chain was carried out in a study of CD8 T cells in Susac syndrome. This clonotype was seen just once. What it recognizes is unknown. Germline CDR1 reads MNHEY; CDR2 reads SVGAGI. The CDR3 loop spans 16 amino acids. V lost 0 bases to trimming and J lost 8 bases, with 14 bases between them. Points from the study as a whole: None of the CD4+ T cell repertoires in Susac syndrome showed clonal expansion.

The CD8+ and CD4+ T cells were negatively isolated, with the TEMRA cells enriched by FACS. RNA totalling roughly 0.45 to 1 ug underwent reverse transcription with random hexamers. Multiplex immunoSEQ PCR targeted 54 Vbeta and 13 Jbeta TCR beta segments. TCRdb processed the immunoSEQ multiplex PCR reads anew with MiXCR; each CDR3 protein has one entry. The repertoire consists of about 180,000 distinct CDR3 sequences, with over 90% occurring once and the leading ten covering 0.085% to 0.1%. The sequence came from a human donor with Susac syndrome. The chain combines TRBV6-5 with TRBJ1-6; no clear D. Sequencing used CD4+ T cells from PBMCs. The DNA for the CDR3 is TGTGCCAGCAGTTACTCGGCCAGGCTCGGAGATTCACCCCTCCACTTT. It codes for CASSYSARLGDSPLHF.